This passage covers 22 T cell receptor beta chains from one sample sequenced in a study of regulatory T cells in long-lasting Graves disease. With iRepertoire HTBI primers and Arm-PCR of CDR3 regions, TCR beta libraries were built. TCRdb re-derived calls from the multiplex PCR reads in MiXCR, one entry per CDR3 protein. The sample carries over 400,000 distinct CDR3 sequences, approximately 15% recorded once. Time point noted: newly diagnosed GD, antithyroid drugs for less than 3 months. From RNA extracted from PBMCs, the TCR library was made. This same sample was also part of a study on T cells in Graves' hyperthyroidism and ophthalmopathy.

The specimen comprised peripheral blood mononuclear cells (PBMCs), sampled at new diagnosis, from a patient treated with antithyroid drugs. These receptors all stem from a woman between 50 and 59 years old with Graves disease.

This clonotype was found a few times. This sequence joins TRBV18 and TRBJ1-1; no definite D call. The CDR3 is 15 amino acids. The germline V gene has CDR1 KGHSH and CDR2 LQKENI. Between the trimmed V and J ends, which lost 0 bases and 1 base, there was a span of 9 bases. This CDR3 is CASSPPNSGNTEAFF. In DNA form, the CDR3 reads TGTGCCAGCTCACCACCTAATTCGGGGAACACTGAAGCTTTCTTT.

This clonotype was seen many times. CDR3 in amino acids: CSARDGASGVDTQYF. CDR3 nucleotides: TGCAGTGCTAGAGATGGCGCGTCAGGGGTGGATACGCAGTATTTT. This sequence joins TRBV20-1 and TRBJ2-3, with D tentatively TRBD1 (6 bases). V lost 0 bases and J lost 6, with 16 bases in between. Germline V CDR1 and CDR2: DFQATT, SNEGSKA (reference sequence). The CDR3 has 15 amino acids.

The sample holds many counts of this clonotype. The J gene is TRBJ2-7, the V gene TRBV12-5, with TRBD2 matching 9 bases. Germline CDR1 LGHNT, CDR2 FRNRAP. V was clipped by 8 bases and J by 6 bases; unmatched bases: 14. The CDR3 has 15 residues. CDR3 DNA: TGTGCTAGTCTAAACCGGCGGGAGGGCCTTCGCGAGCAGTACTTC. It translates to CASLNRREGLREQYF.

Note on this clonotype: A clone one base away is much larger, so this may be a read error. The CDR3 loop is CAGSYISDTQYF. The CDR3 DNA reads TGTGCCGGCAGTTACATATCGGATACGCAGTATTTT. The rearrangement uses TRBV3-1 and TRBJ2-1; D gene unclear. TRBJ2-3 matches the DNA end more closely, so the J call is doubtful. The CDR3 has 12 residues. Germline V lookup: CDR1 LGHDT, CDR2 YNNKEL (reference sequence).

This clonotype showed up many times. The V and J genes are TRBV18 and TRBJ1-1; tentative D call: TRBD1 (5 bases). V lost 5 bases to trimming and J lost 5 bases, with 18 bases between them. The V gene's germline CDR1 is KGHSH and CDR2 LQKENI. This CDR3 is built from 15 residues. The CDR3 sequence is CASSSAREDFTEAFF. The CDR3 bases are TGTGCCAGCTCAAGTGCCAGGGAGGATTTTACTGAAGCTTTCTTT. The variable domain in full, completed from reference TRBV18 and TRBJ1-1, reads NAGVMQNPRHLVRRRGQEARLRCSPMKGHSHVYWYRQLPEEGLKFMVYLQKENIIDESGMPKERFSAEFPKEGPSILRIQQVVRGDSAAYFCASSSAREDFTEAFFGQGTRLTVV.

The CDR3, as DNA: TGCAGTGCTAGGGGAAGTAGGCGGGCCATGTCCTACGAGCAGTACTTC. Translated, it gives CSARGSRRAMSYEQYF. The rearrangement links TRBV20-1 to TRBJ2-7, with D perhaps matching TRBD2 (5 bases). This CDR3 region has 16 residues. Germline values: CDR1 DFQATT, CDR2 SNEGSKA (reference sequence). V lost 3 bases, J lost 1 base, and 19 bases lay in between.

The gene calls are TRBV9 and TRBJ2-3; 14 positions agree with TRBD2. Germline V gives CDR1 SGDLS, CDR2 YYNGEE. The CDR3 sequence is 15 residues long. J gave up 7 bases and V 3 bases, and 4 bases lay outside the gene matches. The CDR3 DNA sequence: TGTGCCAGCAGCGACGGACTAGCGGGAGGTTATACGCAGTATTTT. Residues: CASSDGLAGGYTQYF. The full variable domain, its missing parts supplied by reference TRBV9 and TRBJ2-3, is DSGVTQTPKHLITATGQRVTLRCSPRSGDLSVYWYQQSLDQGLQFLIQYYNGEERAKGNILERFSAQQFPDLHSELNLSSLELGDSALYFCASSDGLAGGYTQYFGPGTRLTVL.

In its sample, this clonotype was seen many times. The chain is built from TRBV11-1 and TRBJ2-7; 11 nucleotides match TRBD2. Trimming removed 4 bases from V and 2 bases from J; junction bases left unmatched: 4. The germline V gene has CDR1 SGHAT and CDR2 FQDESV (reference sequence). This CDR3 is 15 amino acids long. CDR3 sequence reads: CASSSSTSGAYEQYF. The CDR3 DNA sequence: TGTGCCAGCAGCTCGTCGACTAGCGGGGCCTACGAGCAGTACTTC. The full variable domain, its missing parts supplied by reference TRBV11-1 and TRBJ2-7, is EAEVAQSPRYKITEKSQAVAFWCDPISGHATLYWYRQILGQGPELLVQFQDESVVDDSQLPKDRFSAERLKGVDSTLKIQPAELGDSAMYLCASSSSTSGAYEQYFGPGTRLTVT.

The gene calls are TRBV29-1 and TRBJ2-3, with 8 bases aligning to TRBD1. The CDR3 is 14 residues long. The germline CDR1 and CDR2 sequences are SQVTM and ANQGSEA. After removal of 4 bases from V and 0 bases from J, the junction contained 3 bases not matched to a gene. CDR3 DNA: TGCAGCGTTGGGACAGGGAGCAGCACAGATACGCAGTATTTT. This sequence encodes CSVGTGSSTDTQYF.

This chain links TRBV5-6 with TRBJ2-1, with 11 bases matching TRBD2. Germline V gives CDR1 SGHDT, CDR2 YYEEEE. This CDR3 contains 17 residues. The trim removed 3 bases at V and 3 bases at J, leaving 8 bases unmatched. The CDR3 loop is CASSWIAGGDYYNEQFF. CDR3 bases: TGTGCCAGCAGCTGGATAGCGGGAGGGGACTACTACAATGAGCAGTTCTTC.

This clonotype was seen a handful of times. The genes are TRBV3-1 and TRBJ2-5, with TRBD2 as a possible D gene (5 bases). V was clipped by 0 bases and J by 2 bases, with 28 bases between them. The germline V gene encodes CDR1 LGHDT and CDR2 YNNKEL (reference sequence). The CDR3 has 21 residues. The CDR3 sequence is CASSQESGRGHVGWRQETQYF. Written as DNA, the CDR3 is TGTGCCAGCAGCCAAGAGTCAGGTCGAGGGCATGTGGGGTGGAGACAAGAGACCCAGTACTTC.

The V call is TRBV11-2, the J call TRBJ2-5, with 7 bases that match TRBD1. Losses at the gene ends were 6 bases for V and 5 bases for J; bases not matched to a gene: 12. CDR1 and CDR2 (germline): SGHAT, FQNNGV. This CDR3 spans 15 amino acids. CDR3 nucleotides: TGTGCCAGCAGTAGGACAGGCGCCGCCAAGGAGACCCAGTACTTC. Translated, it gives CASSRTGAAKETQYF. Filled out from reference TRBV11-2 and TRBJ2-5, the complete variable domain reads EAGVAQSPRYKIIEKRQSVAFWCNPISGHATLYWYQQILGQGPKLLIQFQNNGVVDDSQLPKDRFSAERLKGVDSTLKIQPAKLEDSAVYLCASSRTGAAKETQYFGPGTRLLVL.

Of note for this clonotype: One base separates it from a far larger clone, so it is likely a read error. The V and J genes are TRBV6-1 and TRBJ2-7, with 9 bases lining up with TRBD1. Germline lookup yields CDR1 MNHNS and CDR2 SASEGT. The CDR3 contains 14 residues. The CDR3, as DNA: TGTGCCAGCAGCCCCGGGACAGGGTCCTACAAGCAGTACTTC. Protein sequence: CASSPGTGSYKQYF.

At least ten counts were recorded for this clonotype. This chain joins TRBV20-1 and TRBJ2-5; 8 bases agree with TRBD2. The germline V gene encodes CDR1 DFQATT and CDR2 SNEGSKA (reference sequence). The CDR3 is 14 amino acids. V shed 3 bases, J shed 1 base, and the junction held 4 bases outside the gene matches. The CDR3 here is CSASLGLAQETQYF. The CDR3 DNA sequence: TGCAGTGCTAGCCTTGGACTAGCCCAAGAGACCCAGTACTTC.

This clonotype has at least ten counts. The chain recombines TRBV2 with TRBJ1-2, with no clear D. Germline loops: CDR1 SNHLY, CDR2 FYNNEI. The CDR3 is 12 residues long. Deletions cut 8 bases from V and 4 bases from J, with 11 bases between. The CDR3 coding sequence is TGTGCCAGCTCTGGAGACGGCTATGGCTACACCTTC. It encodes CASSGDGYGYTF.

This clonotype was counted once. A single base separates this from a much larger clone, so it may be a read error. The chain couples TRBV24-1 to TRBJ2-3, with D perhaps matching TRBD1 or TRBD2 (6 bases each). This CDR3 is built from 16 residues. Germline CDR1 is KGHDR and CDR2 is SFDVKD. CDR3 amino acids: CATSDLVRGGTDTRYF. The CDR3 nucleotides read TGTGCCACCAGTGATTTGGTCAGGGGAGGCACAGATACGCGGTATTTT.

The chain recombines TRBV16 with TRBJ1-3; D is unclear. The CDR3 sequence is 17 residues long. CDR1 is KGHSY and CDR2 is FQNENV in the germline V gene. V lost 0 bases to trimming and J lost 0 bases, with 12 bases between them. The CDR3 loop is CASSQSAGLLSGNTIYF. CDR3 sequence (DNA): TGTGCCAGCAGCCAATCCGCCGGACTTCTCTCTGGAAACACCATATATTTT.

V is TRBV27 and J is TRBJ1-1, with a weak D call TRBD1 (6 bases). From germline, CDR1 is MNHEY and CDR2 SMNVEV (reference sequence). The CDR3 is 13 amino acids. V dropped 4 bases and J dropped 4 bases, with 10 bases sitting between them. CDR3 region: CASSWGASTEAFF. The CDR3 nucleotides read TGTGCCAGCAGTTGGGGGGCGTCCACTGAAGCTTTCTTT.

V usage is TRBV28 and J usage is TRBJ2-5, with 7 nucleotides matching TRBD2. This CDR3 has 15 amino acids. Germline CDR1 MDHEN, CDR2 SYDVKM. Trimming cost V 2 bases and J 7 bases; bases outside gene matches: 10. The CDR3 here is CASSLLTSVAGTQYF. The DNA for the CDR3 is TGTGCCAGCAGTTTACTAACTAGCGTAGCCGGGACCCAGTACTTC.

Many counts were recorded for this clonotype. The rearrangement uses TRBV24-1 and TRBJ2-3; 11 nucleotides match TRBD1. Germline V CDR1 and CDR2: KGHDR, SFDVKD. This CDR3 contains 16 residues. The J segment lost 3 bases and the V segment lost 7 bases, leaving 8 bases of the junction unmatched. CDR3 coding DNA: TGTGCCACCAGAATCCTCCGGGACAGGGGGACAGATACGCAGTATTTT. Its translation is CATRILRDRGTDTQYF.

V gene TRBV15 combines with J gene TRBJ1-4; D unresolved. Germline V lookup: CDR1 LNHNV, CDR2 YYDKDF (reference sequence). V was shortened by 5 bases and J by 3 bases, with 13 bases between the two germline ends. CDR3 size: 15 residues. As DNA, the CDR3 is TGTGCCACCAGCGATCGCGGTTCGGCTAATGAAAAACTGTTTTTT. Translated: CATSDRGSANEKLFF.

This clonotype was seen many times. This chain links TRBV20-1 with TRBJ2-7, with 7 bases matching TRBD1. Germline V lookup: CDR1 DFQATT, CDR2 SNEGSKA (reference sequence). V lost 3 bases, J lost 0 bases, and 5 bases stayed unmatched. The CDR3 runs to 14 residues. This chain's CDR3 is CSARTGINSYEQYF. In DNA form, the CDR3 reads TGCAGTGCTAGGACAGGGATTAACTCCTACGAGCAGTACTTC.